A selection of T cell receptor beta chains follows, all from one sample in a study of beta chain features in type 1 diabetes. Clones were sequenced by immunoSEQ multiplex PCR, and TCRdb holds only the in-frame ones, with some missing. The data contain about 240,000 clones, 25% to 30% of them singletons. The sequenced material came from central memory CD4+ T cells from blood. These receptors all come from a young man in good health. The conserved cysteine and the conserved F or W are not part of the CDR3 here. Size is stated for part of the rows, as once, few or many counts, or as a class when the clone is expanded.

v_gene	abundance	j_gene	CDR3aa
TRBV7-2	few	TRBJ1-2	ASSTGPNYGYT
TRBV30	few	TRBJ1-5	AWSVPRTQGRGNQPQH
TRBV6-4	few	TRBJ2-3	ASGAGHTDTQY
TRBV27	few	TRBJ2-7	ASSLKGGQSYEQY
TRBV4-3	.	TRBJ2-3	ASSQLLTSGATDTQY
TRBV5-6	once	TRBJ1-1	ASSPGGRMNTEAF
TRBV5-1	.	TRBJ2-3	ASSLAGASTDTQY
TRBV7-2	.	TRBJ2-3	ASSPKLAATDTQY
TRBV7-9	.	TRBJ2-1	ASSSTPGRNNEQF
TRBV6-5	few	TRBJ2-3	ASSYSTRDTQY
TRBV2	few	TRBJ2-5	ASSVGRQETQY
TRBV4-3	few	TRBJ2-7	ASSSGYNEQY
TRBV4-1	few	TRBJ2-3	ASSQIAGGLPDTQY
TRBV7-2	.	TRBJ1-6	ASSLKRTGQRNSPLH
TRBV6-1	few	TRBJ2-7	ASWQGGSEQY
TRBV18	many	TRBJ2-5	ASSLQGNQETQY
TRBV4-2	.	TRBJ1-1	ASSQDMDRGNTEAF